The 10 T cell receptor beta chains presented below share a single source sample, sequenced in a study of cytomegalovirus exposure and HLA in healthy donors. Libraries were prepared by immunoSEQ multiplex PCR; TCRdb keeps only in-frame clonotypes and omits some of them. Here the sample spans fewer than 200,000 clones, about nine tenths being singletons. Sequencing input: PBMCs. The source of these receptors is a man between 18 and 35 years old in good health and CMV-seropositive.

The chain joins TRBV2 to TRBJ2-1, with D perhaps matching TRBD1 (6 bases). V lost 6 bases to trimming and J lost 5 bases, with 11 bases between them. CDR3 size: 13 residues. From germline, CDR1 is SNHLY and CDR2 FYNNEI. The CDR3 nucleotides read TGTGCCAGCAGAGAGGACAGCCACAATGAGCAGTTCTTC. Amino acid sequence: CASREDSHNEQFF.

This chain joins TRBV29-1 and TRBJ2-7; D remains unclear. The CDR3 sequence is 13 residues long. V lost 4 bases, J lost 1 base, and 11 bases lay in between. The germline V gene has CDR1 SQVTM and CDR2 ANQGSEA. CDR3 DNA sequence: TGCAGCGTTGCCACCGGTACGTCCTACGAGCAGTACTTC. Protein product: CSVATGTSYEQYF.

The rearrangement uses TRBV5-6 and TRBJ2-7; 16 bases fit TRBD2. The J segment lost 3 bases and the V segment lost 4 bases, leaving 7 bases of the junction unmatched. The CDR3 has 17 amino acids. Germline-derived CDR1 and CDR2 are SGHDT and YYEEEE. The DNA for the CDR3 is TGTGCCAGCAGCCCAGGGACTAGCGGGAGGGCGGTCTACGAGCAGTACTTC. Translated, it gives CASSPGTSGRAVYEQYF.

The V gene is TRBV18, the J gene TRBJ1-1, with D unresolved. This CDR3 is built from 16 residues. Germline V gene lookup returns CDR1 KGHSH and CDR2 LQKENI. V gave up 4 bases and J gave up 3 bases, with 18 bases separating them. The CDR3 DNA reads TGTGCCAGCTCACTTACCCGTATTACGGGGTACACTGAAGCTTTCTTT. It yields the protein CASSLTRITGYTEAFF.

Remarks on this clone: The same CDR3 also results from other DNA sequences found in this sample. The CDR3 nucleotides read TGTGCCAGCAGTTTCCGGGGAGGAGAGACCCAGTACTTC. Protein sequence: CASSFRGGETQYF. V and J are TRBV28 and TRBJ2-5, with D possibly TRBD2 on 6 matching bases. The CDR3 has 13 amino acids. Germline V lookup: CDR1 MDHEN, CDR2 SYDVKM. With 3 bases removed from V and 4 bases from J, the gap between germline ends came to 9 bases.

This chain joins TRBV5-1 and TRBJ2-5; 10 bases match TRBD1. Trimming took 4 bases from V and 5 from J; bases not matched to a gene: 5. CDR1 SGHRS and CDR2 YFSETQ come from the germline V gene. CDR3 size: 14 residues. Here the CDR3 reads CASSTTGGMETQYF. CDR3 DNA: TGCGCCAGCAGCACGACAGGGGGCATGGAGACCCAGTACTTC. Combining the CDR3 with reference TRBV5-1 and TRBJ2-5 gives the whole variable domain KAGVTQTPRYLIKTRGQQVTLSCSPISGHRSVSWYQQTPGQGLQFLFEYFSETQRNKGNFPGRFSGRQFSNSRSEMNVSTLELGDSALYLCASSTTGGMETQYFGPGTRLLVL.

This clone was counted a few times. This chain links TRBV5-1 with TRBJ1-2; 8 bases line up with TRBD1. CDR1 is SGHRS and CDR2 is YFSETQ in the germline V gene. V shed 0 bases and J 5 bases; nucleotides not matched to a gene: 6. This CDR3 has 15 residues. The chain's CDR3 is CASSLEGRGLYGYTF. As DNA, the CDR3 is TGCGCCAGCAGCTTGGAAGGCAGGGGGCTATATGGCTACACCTTC.

The chain uses TRBV28 and TRBJ1-2; 8 nucleotides match TRBD1. This CDR3 region has 12 residues. J was trimmed by 7 bases and V by 4 bases; bases with no gene match: 2. From germline, CDR1 is MDHEN and CDR2 SYDVKM. Written as DNA, the CDR3 is TGTGCCAGCAGTTCAGGGGGCTCTGGCTACACCTTC. Translation: CASSSGGSGYTF.

The chain links TRBV18 to TRBJ2-1, with D maybe TRBD1 (6 bases). CDR3 length equals 15 residues. Germline V CDR1 and CDR2: KGHSH, LQKENI. V was clipped by 3 bases and J by 1 base, with 10 bases between them. CDR3 sequence reads: CASSPRQESYNEQFF. The CDR3 nucleotides read TGTGCCAGCTCACCGAGACAGGAGTCCTACAATGAGCAGTTCTTC.

The chain joins TRBV12-5 to TRBJ2-7; 12 bases are shared with TRBD1. The germline gives CDR1 LGHNT, CDR2 FRNRAP. The V segment lost 5 bases and the J segment 2 bases; nucleotides outside the gene matches: 7. The CDR3 totals 16 residues. In DNA, the CDR3 is TGTGCTAGTGGTACCCGGGACAGGGGGCTCACCTACGAGCAGTACTTC. Translation: CASGTRDRGLTYEQYF.